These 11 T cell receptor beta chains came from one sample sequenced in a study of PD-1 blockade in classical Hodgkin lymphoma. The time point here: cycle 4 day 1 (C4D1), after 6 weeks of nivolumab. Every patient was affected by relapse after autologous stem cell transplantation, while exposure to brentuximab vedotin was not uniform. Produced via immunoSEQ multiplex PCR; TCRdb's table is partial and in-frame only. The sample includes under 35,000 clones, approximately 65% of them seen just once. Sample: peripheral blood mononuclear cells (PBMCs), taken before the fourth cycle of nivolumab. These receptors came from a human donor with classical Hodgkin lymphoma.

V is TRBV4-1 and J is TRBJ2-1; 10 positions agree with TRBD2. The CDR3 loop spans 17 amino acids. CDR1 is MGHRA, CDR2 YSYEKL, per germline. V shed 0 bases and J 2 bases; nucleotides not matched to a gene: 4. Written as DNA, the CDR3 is TGCGCCAGCAGCCAAGATAGAACTAGCGGGGCCTACAATGAGCAGTTCTTC. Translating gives CASSQDRTSGAYNEQFF.

The CDR3 sequence is CASSYAGTGAAYEQYF. The CDR3 nucleotides read TGTGCCAGCAGTTACGCGGGGACAGGGGCCGCATACGAGCAGTACTTC. The chain combines TRBV6-5 with TRBJ2-7, with 10 positions matching TRBD1. V dropped 2 bases and J dropped 4; count of bases not matched to a gene: 8. This CDR3 has 16 residues. Per germline, CDR1 MNHEY and CDR2 SVGAGI.

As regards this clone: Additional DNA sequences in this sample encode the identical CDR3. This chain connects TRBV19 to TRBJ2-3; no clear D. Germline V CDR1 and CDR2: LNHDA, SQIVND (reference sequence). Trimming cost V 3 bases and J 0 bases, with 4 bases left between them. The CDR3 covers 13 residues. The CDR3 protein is CASSMASTDTQYF. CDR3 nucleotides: TGTGCCAGTAGTATGGCTAGCACAGATACGCAGTATTTT.

CDR3 DNA: TGTGCCAGCAGTCTCGACAGGGTAGTGACTGAAGCTTTCTTT. Translating gives CASSLDRVVTEAFF. The V call is TRBV28, the J call TRBJ1-1, with 7 bases lining up with TRBD1. V shed 5 bases, J shed 5 bases, and the junction held 8 bases outside the gene matches. Germline CDR1 reads MDHEN; CDR2 reads SYDVKM. The CDR3 runs 14 residues.

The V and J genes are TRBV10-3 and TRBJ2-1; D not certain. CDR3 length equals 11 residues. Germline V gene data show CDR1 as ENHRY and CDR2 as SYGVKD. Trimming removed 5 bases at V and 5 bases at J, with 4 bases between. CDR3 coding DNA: TGTGCCATCAGTAAGGACAATGAGCAGTTCTTC. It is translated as CAISKDNEQFF.

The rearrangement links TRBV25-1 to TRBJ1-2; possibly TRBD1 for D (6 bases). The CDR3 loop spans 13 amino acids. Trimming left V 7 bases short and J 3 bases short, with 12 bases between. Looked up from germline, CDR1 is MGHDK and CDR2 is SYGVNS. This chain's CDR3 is CASTGGGYYGYTF. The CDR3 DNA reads TGTGCCAGCACCGGGGGGGGCTACTATGGCTACACCTTC.

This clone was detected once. The CDR3 DNA reads as TGTGCCAGCAGTTCTGGGGGCTTAGGGAAGCATGTCTACGAGCAGTACTTC. It specifies CASSSGGLGKHVYEQYF. V gene TRBV28 combines with J gene TRBJ2-7, with a tentative D call TRBD1 (6 bases). Germline CDR1 reads MDHEN; CDR2 reads SYDVKM. V was cut by 4 bases and J by 3 bases, with 22 bases left in between. The CDR3 covers 17 residues.

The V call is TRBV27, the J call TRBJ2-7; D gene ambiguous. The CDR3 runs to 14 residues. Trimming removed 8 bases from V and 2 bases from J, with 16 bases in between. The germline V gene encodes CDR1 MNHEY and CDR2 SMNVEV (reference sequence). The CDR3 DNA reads TGTGCCAGCTCCGGTACCGGGTTCACCTACGAGCAGTACTTC. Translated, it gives CASSGTGFTYEQYF.

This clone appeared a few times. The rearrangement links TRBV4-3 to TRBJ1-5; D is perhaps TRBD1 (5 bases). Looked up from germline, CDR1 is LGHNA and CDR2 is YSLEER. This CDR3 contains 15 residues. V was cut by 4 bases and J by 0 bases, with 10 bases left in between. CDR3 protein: CASSPFRDSNQPQHF. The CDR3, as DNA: TGCGCCAGCAGCCCGTTCAGGGATAGCAATCAGCCCCAGCATTTT.

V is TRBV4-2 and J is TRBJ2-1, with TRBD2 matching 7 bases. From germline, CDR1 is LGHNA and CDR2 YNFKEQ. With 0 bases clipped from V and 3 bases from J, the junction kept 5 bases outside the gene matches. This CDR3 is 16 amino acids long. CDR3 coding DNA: TGTGCCAGCAGCCAAGAGTCCGGACTAGACTACAATGAGCAGTTCTTC. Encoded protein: CASSQESGLDYNEQFF.

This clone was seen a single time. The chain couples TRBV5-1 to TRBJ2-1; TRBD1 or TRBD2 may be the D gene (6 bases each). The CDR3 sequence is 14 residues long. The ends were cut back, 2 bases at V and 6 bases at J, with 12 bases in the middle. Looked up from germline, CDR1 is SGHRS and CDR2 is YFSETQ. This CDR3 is CASSLTGASNEQFF. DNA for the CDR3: TGCGCCAGCAGCTTAACGGGGGCTAGCAATGAGCAGTTCTTC. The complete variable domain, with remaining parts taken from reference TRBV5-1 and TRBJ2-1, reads KAGVTQTPRYLIKTRGQQVTLSCSPISGHRSVSWYQQTPGQGLQFLFEYFSETQRNKGNFPGRFSGRQFSNSRSEMNVSTLELGDSALYLCASSLTGASNEQFFGPGTRLTVL.